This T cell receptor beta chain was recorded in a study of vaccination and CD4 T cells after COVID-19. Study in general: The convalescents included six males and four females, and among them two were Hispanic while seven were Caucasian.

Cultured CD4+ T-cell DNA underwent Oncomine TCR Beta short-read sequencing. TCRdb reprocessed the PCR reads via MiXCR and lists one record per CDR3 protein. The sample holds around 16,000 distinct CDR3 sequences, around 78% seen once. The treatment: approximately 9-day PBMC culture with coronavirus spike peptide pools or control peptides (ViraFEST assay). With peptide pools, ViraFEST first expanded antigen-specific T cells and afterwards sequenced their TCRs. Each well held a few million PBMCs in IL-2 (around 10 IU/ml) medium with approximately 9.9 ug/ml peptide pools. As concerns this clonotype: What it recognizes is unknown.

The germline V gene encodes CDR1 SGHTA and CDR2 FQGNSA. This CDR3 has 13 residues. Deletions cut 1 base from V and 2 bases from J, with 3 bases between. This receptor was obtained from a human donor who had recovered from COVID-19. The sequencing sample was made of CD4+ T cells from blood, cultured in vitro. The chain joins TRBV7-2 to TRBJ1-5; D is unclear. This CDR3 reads CASSLVGNQPQHF. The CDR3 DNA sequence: TGTGCCAGCAGCTTAGTGGGCAATCAGCCCCAGCATTTT. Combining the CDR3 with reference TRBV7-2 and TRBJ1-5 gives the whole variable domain GAGVSQSPSNKVTEKGKDVELRCDPISGHTALYWYRQSLGQGLEFLIYFQGNSAPDKSGLPSDRFSAERTGGSVSTLTIQRTQQEDSAVYLCASSLVGNQPQHFGDGTRLSIL.